Listed here is a single T cell receptor (beta chain). The target antigen is unknown. Naive T cells were sorted: CD4+CD8-CD45RO-CD45RA+ for CD4+, CD8+CD4-CD45RA+CD27bright for CD8+. Each TCR library used roughly 0.45 ug of total RNA and a linear amplification protocol. Each CDR3 protein is one row after TCRdb ran MiXCR on the reads. The table lists 200,000 or so distinct CDR3 sequences, about 70% of them singletons, with 2% to 2.5% in the top ten. The CDR3 is 14 amino acids. Trimming removed 2 bases at V and 3 bases at J, with 10 bases between. Looked up from germline, CDR1 is MNHEY and CDR2 is SVGEGT. The sample is drawn from a study of healthy donors' naive CD4 and CD8 T cells. General study findings and limits: Possible naive T cell homeostatic proliferation bias remained unaddressed.

What was sequenced was naive CD4+ and CD8+ T cells sorted from blood, pooled from several donors. V and J are TRBV6-2 or TRBV6-3 and TRBJ1-1; D is ambiguous. The receptor's source is a pool of human donors in good health; the sample pools cells from several healthy donors. DNA of the CDR3: TGTGCCAGCAGTTACGTGGCTCGGCACACTGAAGCTTTCTTT. Translating it yields CASSYVARHTEAFF.